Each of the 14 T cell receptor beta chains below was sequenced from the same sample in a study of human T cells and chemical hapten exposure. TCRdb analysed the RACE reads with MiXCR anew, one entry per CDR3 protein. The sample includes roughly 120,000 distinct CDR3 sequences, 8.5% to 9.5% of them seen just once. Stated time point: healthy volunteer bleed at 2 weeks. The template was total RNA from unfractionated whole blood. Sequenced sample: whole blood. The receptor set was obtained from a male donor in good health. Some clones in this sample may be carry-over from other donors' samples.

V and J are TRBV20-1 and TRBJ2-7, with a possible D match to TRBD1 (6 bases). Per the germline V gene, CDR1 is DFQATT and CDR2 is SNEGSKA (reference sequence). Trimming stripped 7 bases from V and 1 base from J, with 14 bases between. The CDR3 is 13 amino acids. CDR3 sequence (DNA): TGCAGTGTAAGAGAAGGGGGATCCTACGAGCAGTACTTC. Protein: CSVREGGSYEQYF.

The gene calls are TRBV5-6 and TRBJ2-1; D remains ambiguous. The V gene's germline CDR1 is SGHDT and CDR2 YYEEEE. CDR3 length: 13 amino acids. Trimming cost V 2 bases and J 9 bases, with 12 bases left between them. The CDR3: CASSLSPGSEQFF. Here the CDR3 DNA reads TGTGCCAGCAGCTTAAGTCCCGGCAGTGAGCAGTTCTTC. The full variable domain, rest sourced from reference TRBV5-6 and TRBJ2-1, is DAGVTQSPTHLIKTRGQQVTLRCSPKSGHDTVSWYQQALGQGPQFIFQYYEEEERQRGNFPDRFSGHQFPNYSSELNVNALLLGDSALYLCASSLSPGSEQFFGPGTRLTVL.

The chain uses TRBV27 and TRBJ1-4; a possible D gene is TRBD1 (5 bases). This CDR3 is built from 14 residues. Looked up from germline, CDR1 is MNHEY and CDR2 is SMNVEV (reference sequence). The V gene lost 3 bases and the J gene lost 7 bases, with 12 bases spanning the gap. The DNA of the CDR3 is TGTGCCAGCAGTTTTTTGGGGGGAAGTGAAAAACTGTTTTTT. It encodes CASSFLGGSEKLFF.

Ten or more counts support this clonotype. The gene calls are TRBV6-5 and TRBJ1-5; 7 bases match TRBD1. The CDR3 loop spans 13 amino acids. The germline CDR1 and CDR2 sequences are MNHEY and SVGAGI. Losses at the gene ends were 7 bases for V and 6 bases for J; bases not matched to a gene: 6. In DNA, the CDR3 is TGTGCCAGCAAAGGTTCAGGGGGTCAGCCCCAGCATTTT. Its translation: CASKGSGGQPQHF.

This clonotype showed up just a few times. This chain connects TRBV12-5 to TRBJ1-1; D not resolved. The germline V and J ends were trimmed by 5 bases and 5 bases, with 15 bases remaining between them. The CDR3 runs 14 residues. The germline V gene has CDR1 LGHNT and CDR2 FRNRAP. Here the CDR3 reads CASGPSSLGTEAFF. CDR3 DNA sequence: TGTGCTAGTGGTCCCTCCTCATTGGGGACTGAAGCTTTCTTT.

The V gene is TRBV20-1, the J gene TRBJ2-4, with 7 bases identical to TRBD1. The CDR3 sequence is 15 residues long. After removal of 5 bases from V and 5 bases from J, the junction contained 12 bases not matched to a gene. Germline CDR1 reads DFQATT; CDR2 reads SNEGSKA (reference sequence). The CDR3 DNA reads TGCAGTGCTGTCAAGACAGGGAGTAGCCAAAACATTCAGTACTTC. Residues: CSAVKTGSSQNIQYF.

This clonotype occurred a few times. The CDR3 bases are TGTGCCAGTATCGACAGGGGGCAATTAGGCAATCAGCCCCAGCATTTT. Its translation is CASIDRGQLGNQPQHF. The chain links TRBV19 to TRBJ1-5; 10 nucleotides match TRBD1. CDR3 length: 16 residues. The germline V gene has CDR1 LNHDA and CDR2 SQIVND (reference sequence). V trimming: 7 bases; J trimming: 2 bases; junction bases outside the gene matches: 8.

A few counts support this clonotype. In DNA form, the CDR3 reads TGCAGCGTTGAGACAAGACCGGGACAGCTAAACTATGGCTACACCTTC. Protein sequence: CSVETRPGQLNYGYTF. The rearrangement joins TRBV29-1 to TRBJ1-2, with 7 bases aligning to TRBD1. The CDR3 is 16 residues long. CDR1 SQVTM and CDR2 ANQGSEA come from the germline V gene. V dropped 3 bases and J dropped 2; count of bases not matched to a gene: 12. The complete variable domain, with remaining parts taken from reference TRBV29-1 and TRBJ1-2, reads SAVISQKPSRDICQRGTSLTIQCQVDSQVTMMFWYRQQPGQSLTLIATANQGSEATYESGFVIDKFPISRPNLTFSTLTVSNMSPEDSSIYLCSVETRPGQLNYGYTFGSGTRLTVV.

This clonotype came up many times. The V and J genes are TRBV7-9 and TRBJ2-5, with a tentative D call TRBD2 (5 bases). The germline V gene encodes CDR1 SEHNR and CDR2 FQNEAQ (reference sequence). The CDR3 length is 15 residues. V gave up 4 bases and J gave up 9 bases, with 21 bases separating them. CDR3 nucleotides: TGTGCCAGCAGCTCAAATTTGGGGAGTATTACGTCCCAGTACTTC. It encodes CASSSNLGSITSQYF.

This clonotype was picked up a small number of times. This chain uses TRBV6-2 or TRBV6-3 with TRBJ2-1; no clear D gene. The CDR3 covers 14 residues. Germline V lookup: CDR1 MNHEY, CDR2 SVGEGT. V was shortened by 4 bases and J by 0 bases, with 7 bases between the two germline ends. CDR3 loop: CASSLVSSYNEQFF. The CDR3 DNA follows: TGTGCCAGCAGTTTGGTAAGCTCCTACAATGAGCAGTTCTTC.

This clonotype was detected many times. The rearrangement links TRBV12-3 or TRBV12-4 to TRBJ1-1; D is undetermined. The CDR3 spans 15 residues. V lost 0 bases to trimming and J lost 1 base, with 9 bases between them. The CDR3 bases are TGTGCCAGCAGTTTAGCGGTGGCCGGGAACACTGAAGCTTTCTTT. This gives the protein CASSLAVAGNTEAFF.

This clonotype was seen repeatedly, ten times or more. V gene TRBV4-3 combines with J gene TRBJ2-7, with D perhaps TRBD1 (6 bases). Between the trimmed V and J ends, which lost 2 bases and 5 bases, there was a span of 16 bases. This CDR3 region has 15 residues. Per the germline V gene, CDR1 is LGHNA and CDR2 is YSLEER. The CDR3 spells CASSQKTTGIHEQYF. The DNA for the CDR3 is TGCGCCAGCAGCCAAAAAACTACAGGGATCCACGAGCAGTACTTC.

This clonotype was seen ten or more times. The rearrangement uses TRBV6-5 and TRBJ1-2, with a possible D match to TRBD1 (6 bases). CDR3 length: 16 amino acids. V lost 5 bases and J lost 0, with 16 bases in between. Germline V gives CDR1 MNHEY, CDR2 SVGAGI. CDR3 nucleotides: TGTGCCAGCAGTAGGTCAGGGGTGGGAGCTAACTATGGCTACACCTTC. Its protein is CASSRSGVGANYGYTF.

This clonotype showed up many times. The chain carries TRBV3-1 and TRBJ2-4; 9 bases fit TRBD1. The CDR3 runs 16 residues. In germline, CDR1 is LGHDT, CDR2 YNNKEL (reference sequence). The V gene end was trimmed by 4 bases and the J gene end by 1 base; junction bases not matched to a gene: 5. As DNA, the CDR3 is TGTGCCAGCAGCCGTCGGACAGGGGCGGCCAAAAACATTCAGTACTTC. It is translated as CASSRRTGAAKNIQYF.